One and the same sample provided the 11 T cell receptor beta chains below, sequenced in a study of blood T cell repertoires in COVID-19. Using immunoSEQ multiplex PCR, the repertoire was profiled, and TCRdb retains in-frame clones only, with some absent. In the table there are 300,000 to 450,000 clones, 89% of which are singletons. Sequenced input: peripheral blood. The receptors shown here come from a woman aged 60-70 years with COVID-19, enrolled during active disease.

The rearrangement links TRBV7-3 to TRBJ1-6; possibly TRBD1 for D (6 bases). V was cut by 6 bases and J by 14 bases, with 14 bases left in between. From germline, CDR1 is SGHTA and CDR2 FQGTGA. The CDR3 consists of 12 residues. CDR3 sequence (DNA): TGTGCCAGCAGGTCTGAGAGGGGGTCCCTCCACTTT. This gives the protein CASRSERGSLHF.

This chain joins TRBV7-3 and TRBJ2-1, with TRBD2 matching over 8 bases. Germline loops: CDR1 SGHTA, CDR2 FQGTGA. Trimming cost V 4 bases and J 4 bases; bases outside gene matches: 6. CDR3 length equals 15 residues. CDR3 region: CASSWQRGQYNEQFF. The CDR3 nucleotides are TGTGCCAGCAGCTGGCAGCGGGGGCAATACAATGAGCAGTTCTTC.

The chain couples TRBV18 to TRBJ2-7; a weak D match, TRBD1 (6 bases). Trimming removed 5 bases from V and 0 bases from J, with 8 bases in between. CDR3 size: 13 residues. Looked up from germline, CDR1 is KGHSH and CDR2 is LQKENI. The CDR3 spells CASSGGRSYEQYF. In DNA, the CDR3 is TGTGCCAGCTCAGGGGGCCGCTCCTACGAGCAGTACTTC.

The V call is TRBV19, the J call TRBJ1-1, with a possible D match to TRBD1 (6 bases). This CDR3 spans 14 amino acids. Germline lookup yields CDR1 LNHDA and CDR2 SQIVND (reference sequence). Between the trimmed V and J ends, which lost 5 bases and 7 bases, there was a span of 17 bases. CDR3 DNA sequence: TGTGCCAGTAGTCCCCAGGCGACAGGCCGTGAAGCTTTCTTT. Protein product: CASSPQATGREAFF.

The J gene is TRBJ1-2, the V gene TRBV5-6; D call uncertain. The germline V and J ends were trimmed by 3 bases and 7 bases, with 13 bases remaining between them. The CDR3 covers 13 residues. Germline loops: CDR1 SGHDT, CDR2 YYEEEE. In DNA form, the CDR3 reads TGTGCCAGCAGCTCCGAATTTGCGGGTGGCTACACCTTC. Encoded protein: CASSSEFAGGYTF.

The genes are TRBV5-8 and TRBJ1-1, with D perhaps TRBD1 (5 bases). Trimming pared 6 bases from V and 4 bases from J, leaving 16 bases between. The germline V gene has CDR1 SGHTS and CDR2 YDEGEE. The length of the CDR3 is 14 residues. The CDR3: CASTLRRRGTEAFF. The CDR3 DNA is TGTGCCAGCACCCTACGGCGGAGGGGCACTGAAGCTTTCTTT. Drawing the rest from reference TRBV5-8 and TRBJ1-1, the complete variable domain is EAGVTQSPTHLIKTRGQQATLRCSPISGHTSVYWYQQALGLGLQFLLWYDEGEERNRGNFPPRFSGRQFPNYSSELNVNALELEDSALYLCASTLRRRGTEAFFGQGTRLTVV.

V gene TRBV6-5 combines with J gene TRBJ2-1; 9 nucleotides line up with TRBD2. Germline V CDR1 and CDR2: MNHEY, SVGAGI. J was trimmed by 4 bases and V by 7 bases; bases with no gene match: 8. The CDR3 runs to 15 residues. The CDR3 reads CASKSGGFIYNEQFF. The CDR3 coding sequence is TGTGCCAGCAAAAGCGGGGGGTTTATATACAATGAGCAGTTCTTC.

The CDR3, as DNA: TGTGCCAGTAGGAGAGCGGGGGGTCGAGAGACCCAGTACTTC. Amino acids: CASRRAGGRETQYF. The chain joins TRBV19 to TRBJ2-5; TRBD2 matches 9 bases. V shed 6 bases and J 4 bases; nucleotides not matched to a gene: 6. Germline V gene lookup returns CDR1 LNHDA and CDR2 SQIVND (reference sequence). The CDR3 totals 14 residues.

V and J are TRBV29-1 and TRBJ1-5; D gene ambiguous. The V and J ends lost 5 bases and 9 bases respectively, with 20 bases between them. The CDR3 has 14 amino acids. In germline, CDR1 is SQVTM, CDR2 ANQGSEA. The CDR3, as DNA: TGCAGCGTTCGCCCCGGGGTCACGGTAGGGCCCCAGCATTTT. Its protein product is CSVRPGVTVGPQHF.

This rearrangement joins TRBV2 to TRBJ1-5, with 12 positions matching TRBD1. Germline lookup yields CDR1 SNHLY and CDR2 FYNNEI. V gave up 9 bases and J gave up 2 bases; unmatched junction bases: 11. The CDR3 is 17 residues long. The CDR3 here is CASRRGTGGEGNQPQHF. The CDR3 DNA is TGTGCCAGTCGGAGGGGGACAGGGGGCGAGGGCAATCAGCCCCAGCATTTT.

V is TRBV2 and J is TRBJ1-2, with 8 bases identical to TRBD1. V shed 6 bases and J 5 bases; nucleotides not matched to a gene: 8. Germline CDR1 SNHLY, CDR2 FYNNEI. The CDR3 extends over 14 amino acids. CDR3 DNA sequence: TGTGCCAGCAGCTTAGACAGGGGTCCTTATGGCTACACCTTC. Its translation is CASSLDRGPYGYTF. Full variable domain (missing parts from reference TRBV2 and TRBJ1-2): EPEVTQTPSHQVTQMGQEVILRCVPISNHLYFYWYRQILGQKVEFLVSFYNNEISEKSEIFDDQFSVERPDGSNFTLKIRSTKLEDSAMYFCASSLDRGPYGYTFGSGTRLTVV.